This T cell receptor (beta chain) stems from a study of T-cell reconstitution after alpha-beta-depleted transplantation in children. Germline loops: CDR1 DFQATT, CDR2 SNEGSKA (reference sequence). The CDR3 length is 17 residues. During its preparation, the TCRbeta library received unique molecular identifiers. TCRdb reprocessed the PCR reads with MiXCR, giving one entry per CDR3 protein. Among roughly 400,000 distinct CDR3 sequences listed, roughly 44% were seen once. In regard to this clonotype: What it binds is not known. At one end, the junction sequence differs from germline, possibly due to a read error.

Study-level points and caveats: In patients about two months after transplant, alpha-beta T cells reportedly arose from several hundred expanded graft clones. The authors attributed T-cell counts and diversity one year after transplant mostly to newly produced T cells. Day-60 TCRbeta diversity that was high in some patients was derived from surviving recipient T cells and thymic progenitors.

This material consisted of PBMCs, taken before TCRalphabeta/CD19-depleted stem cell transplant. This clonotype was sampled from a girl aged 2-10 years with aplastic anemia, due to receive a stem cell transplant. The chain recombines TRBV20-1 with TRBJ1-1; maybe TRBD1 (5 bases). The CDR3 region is CCARYSWAGRGETEAFF. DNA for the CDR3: TGCTGTGCTAGATATAGTTGGGCGGGGCGGGGGGAAACTGAAGCTTTCTTT.